Listed below are T cell receptor beta chains from one sample, sequenced in a study of blood T cell repertoires in COVID-19. Profiling relied on immunoSEQ multiplex PCR, and the TCRdb table lists in-frame clones only, not all of them. The repertoire holds around 230,000 clones, with about 81% as singletons. Sequencing was done on a sample of PBMCs or T cells enriched from blood (not recorded which). The receptors derive from a man in his forties who had recovered from COVID-19. The CDR3 runs from the conserved cysteine through the conserved F or W. A D gene is named only where the DNA matches it firmly. Clone sizes are given selectively: once, few, many, or a class where the clone is expanded.

clone size,J gene,V gene,D gene,CDR3 protein,CDR3 DNA
once,TRBJ2-7,TRBV11-2,.,CASSLVRGSYEQYF,TGTGCCAGCAGCTTAGTCAGGGGATCCTACGAGCAGTACTTC
.,TRBJ2-7,TRBV11-2,.,CASSFGQGTYEQYF,TGTGCCAGCAGCTTCGGGCAGGGCACCTACGAGCAGTACTTC
.,TRBJ2-3,TRBV5-8,.,CASSHPRSGDTQYF,TGTGCCAGCAGCCATCCCCGGAGCGGAGATACGCAGTATTTT
once,TRBJ1-6,TRBV2,TRBD1,CASSEEMTGNSPLHF,TGTGCCAGCAGTGAAGAGATGACAGGGAATTCACCCCTCCACTTT
.,TRBJ1-4,TRBV2,TRBD1,CASSVAGQGGEKLFF,TGTGCCAGCAGTGTAGCGGGACAGGGAGGGGAAAAACTGTTTTTT
few,TRBJ2-7,TRBV28,TRBD2,CASSSHNPGTSGGYYEQYF,TGTGCCAGCAGTTCCCATAACCCCGGGACTAGCGGGGGTTACTACGAGCAGTACTTC
.,TRBJ1-2,TRBV4-1,TRBD1,CASSQWTGGSHTF,TGCGCCAGCAGCCAATGGACAGGGGGCTCCCACACCTTC
.,TRBJ2-7,TRBV9,.,CASSSRWGDYEQYF,TGTGCCAGCAGCTCCCGTTGGGGAGATTACGAGCAGTACTTC
.,TRBJ1-1,TRBV19,.,CASSTYSGTEAFF,TGTGCCAGTAGTACCTACAGCGGCACTGAAGCTTTCTTT
.,TRBJ2-1,TRBV11-3,.,CASSLDRGSSYNEQFF,TGTGCCAGCAGCTTAGATCGGGGTAGCTCCTACAATGAGCAGTTCTTC
.,TRBJ2-3,TRBV11-3,.,CASSLDGTTDTQYF,TGTGCCAGCAGCTTAGATGGGACAACAGATACGCAGTATTTT
.,TRBJ2-5,TRBV7-3,TRBD2,CASSSTSGNQETQYF,TGTGCCAGCAGCTCCACTAGCGGGAACCAAGAGACCCAGTACTTC
few,TRBJ2-5,TRBV12-3/TRBV12-4,.,CASRLGGGTQYF,TGTGCCAGCCGATTAGGAGGGGGGACCCAGTACTTC
once,TRBJ2-5,TRBV9,TRBD2,CASSVGAGGGVETQYF,TGTGCCAGCAGCGTAGGCGCGGGGGGCGGGGTTGAGACCCAGTACTTC
.,TRBJ1-5,TRBV7-2,TRBD1,CASTLQGTNQPQHF,TGTGCCAGCACCCTACAGGGGACCAATCAGCCCCAGCATTTT
.,TRBJ1-1,TRBV7-3,TRBD1,CASSSSGGRNTEAFF,TGTGCCAGCAGTTCGTCAGGGGGCCGAAACACTGAAGCTTTCTTT
.,TRBJ1-5,TRBV5-5,.,CASSPGQDQPQHF,TGTGCCAGCAGCCCCGGACAAGATCAGCCCCAGCATTTT
few,TRBJ2-7,TRBV27,TRBD2,CASRGTSGSSYEQYF,TGTGCCAGCAGAGGGACTAGCGGGAGCTCCTACGAGCAGTACTTC
.,TRBJ2-1,TRBV7-9,TRBD2,CASSLPSSGGPNNEQFF,TGTGCCAGCAGCTTACCTTCTAGCGGGGGGCCCAACAATGAGCAGTTCTTC
.,TRBJ1-2,TRBV9,.,CASSGEAGNNYGYTF,TGTGCCAGCAGCGGGGAGGCAGGGAACAACTATGGCTACACCTTC
.,TRBJ1-5,TRBV23-1,.,CASSLYRAESQPQHF,TGCGCCAGCAGTCTGTACAGGGCGGAGAGCCAGCCCCAGCATTTT
.,TRBJ2-4,TRBV19,.,CASSAGTSLAKNIQYF,TGTGCCAGTAGTGCCGGGACTTCCTTAGCCAAAAACATTCAGTACTTC
.,TRBJ1-3,TRBV27,TRBD1,CASSLRGPFSGNTIYF,TGTGCCAGCAGTCTGAGGGGGCCCTTCTCGGGAAACACCATATATTTT
.,TRBJ1-2,TRBV5-1,.,CASSMGKQGSYGYTF,TGCGCCAGCAGCATGGGTAAACAGGGATCCTATGGCTACACCTTC
once,TRBJ2-1,TRBV9,.,CASSMGAGEQFF,TGTGCCAGCAGTATGGGGGCCGGAGAGCAGTTCTTC
.,TRBJ2-7,TRBV19,.,CASSILQGNEQYF,TGTGCCAGTAGTATCCTACAGGGTAACGAGCAGTACTTC
.,TRBJ2-1,TRBV5-1,.,CASSLSTLNEQFF,TGCGCCAGCAGCTTATCAACTCTCAATGAGCAGTTCTTC
once,TRBJ1-3,TRBV9,.,CASSPTPDISGNTIYF,TGTGCCAGCAGCCCCACGCCGGACATCTCTGGAAACACCATATATTTT
few,TRBJ1-1,TRBV30,TRBD1,CALSVGTVNTEAFF,TGTGCCCTCTCGGTCGGGACAGTGAACACTGAAGCTTTCTTT
.,TRBJ1-1,TRBV5-1,TRBD1,CASSLGRGRTEAFF,TGCGCCAGCAGCTTGGGGAGGGGGCGGACTGAAGCTTTCTTT
.,TRBJ2-1,TRBV19,TRBD2,CASSITSGASSYNEQFF,TGTGCCAGTAGTATCACTAGCGGGGCAAGCTCCTACAATGAGCAGTTCTTC
.,TRBJ1-4,TRBV2,TRBD1,CASRPRTGNEKLFF,TGTGCCAGCAGACCCAGGACAGGGAATGAAAAACTGTTTTTT
.,TRBJ1-2,TRBV27,.,CASRKLGDYGYTF,TGTGCCAGCAGGAAATTAGGGGACTATGGCTACACCTTC